This T cell receptor beta chain was identified during a study of T cell responses to AZD1222 COVID-19 vaccine. Libraries were prepared by immunoSEQ multiplex PCR; TCRdb keeps only in-frame clonotypes and omits some of them. The sample has around 78,000 clones; about nine tenths are singletons. A remark on this clone: Its antigen is undetermined.

Looked up from germline, CDR1 is SGHKS and CDR2 is YYEKEE (reference sequence). With V trimmed by 4 bases and J by 3 bases, 6 bases remained unmatched. The CDR3 is 14 amino acids. Findings and limits, study-wide: Researchers took repertoire samples only after the peak T cell response had come.

The receptor was isolated from an adult in good health. Source: peripheral blood, taken on day 0 of MenACWY control vaccination. The chain employs TRBV5-5 and TRBJ2-5, with 7 bases that match TRBD2. The CDR3: CASSARREEETQYF. The DNA for the CDR3 is TGTGCCAGCAGCGCCCGCCGGGAGGAAGAGACCCAGTACTTC.